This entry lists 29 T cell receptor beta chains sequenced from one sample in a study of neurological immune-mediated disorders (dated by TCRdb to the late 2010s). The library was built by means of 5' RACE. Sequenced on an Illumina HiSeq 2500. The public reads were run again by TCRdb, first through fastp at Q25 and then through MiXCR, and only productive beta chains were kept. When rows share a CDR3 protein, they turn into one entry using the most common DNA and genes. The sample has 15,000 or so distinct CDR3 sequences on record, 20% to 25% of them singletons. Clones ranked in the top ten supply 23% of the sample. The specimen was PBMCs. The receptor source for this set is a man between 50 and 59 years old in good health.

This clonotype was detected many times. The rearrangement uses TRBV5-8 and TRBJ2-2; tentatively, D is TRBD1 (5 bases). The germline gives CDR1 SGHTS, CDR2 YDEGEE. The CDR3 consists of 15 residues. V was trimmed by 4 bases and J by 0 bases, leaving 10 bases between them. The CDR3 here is CASSQRQTNTGELFF. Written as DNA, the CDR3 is TGTGCCAGCAGCCAAAGACAGACGAACACCGGGGAGCTGTTTTTT.

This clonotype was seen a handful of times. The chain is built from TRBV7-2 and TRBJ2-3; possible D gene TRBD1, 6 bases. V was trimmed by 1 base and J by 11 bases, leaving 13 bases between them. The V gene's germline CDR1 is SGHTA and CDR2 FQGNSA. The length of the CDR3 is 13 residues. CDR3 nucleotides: TGTGCCAGCAGCTTAGTAGGGACAAGGATGCAGTATTTT. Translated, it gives CASSLVGTRMQYF.

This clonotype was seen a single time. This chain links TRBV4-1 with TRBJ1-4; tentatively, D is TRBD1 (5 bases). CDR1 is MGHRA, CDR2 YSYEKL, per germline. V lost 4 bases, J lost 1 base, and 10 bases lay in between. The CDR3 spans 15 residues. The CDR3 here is CASSLGRGTNEKLFF. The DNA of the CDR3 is TGCGCCAGCAGCCTGGGGCGGGGAACTAATGAAAAACTGTTTTTT.

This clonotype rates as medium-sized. CDR3 nucleotide sequence: TGCAGTGCTAGAGATGGCGGGACAGGGGGCAGGGAGCAGTACTTC. This sequence encodes CSARDGGTGGREQYF. The V call is TRBV20-1, the J call TRBJ2-7; 12 bases are shared with TRBD1. Germline lookup yields CDR1 DFQATT and CDR2 SNEGSKA (reference sequence). The CDR3 consists of 15 residues. With 0 bases clipped from V and 7 bases from J, the junction kept 7 bases outside the gene matches.

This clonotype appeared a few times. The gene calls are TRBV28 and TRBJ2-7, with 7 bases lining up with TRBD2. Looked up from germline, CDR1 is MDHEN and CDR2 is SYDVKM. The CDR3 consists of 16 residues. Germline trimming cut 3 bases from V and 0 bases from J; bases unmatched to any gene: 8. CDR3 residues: CASSFYSGRASYEQYF. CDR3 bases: TGTGCCAGCAGTTTTTATAGTGGGAGGGCCTCCTACGAGCAGTACTTC.

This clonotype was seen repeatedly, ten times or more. The CDR3 spells CASSSGSLSYEQYF. The CDR3 nucleotides are TGTGCCAGCAGCTCCGGGTCCCTTTCCTACGAGCAGTACTTC. This chain links TRBV7-9 with TRBJ2-7; D unclear. Per the germline V gene, CDR1 is SEHNR and CDR2 is FQNEAQ (reference sequence). The V and J ends lost 4 bases and 1 base respectively, with 11 bases between them. CDR3 length: 14 amino acids.

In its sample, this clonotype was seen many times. CDR3 nucleotide sequence: TGCAGTGCTAGCCCTCCGGGACAGGGAAGGTGGGATACGCAGTATTTT. This sequence encodes CSASPPGQGRWDTQYF. The V call is TRBV20-1, the J call TRBJ2-3; 9 bases match TRBD1. The CDR3 runs to 16 residues. Germline V CDR1 and CDR2: DFQATT, SNEGSKA (reference sequence). V shed 3 bases and J 6 bases; nucleotides not matched to a gene: 13.

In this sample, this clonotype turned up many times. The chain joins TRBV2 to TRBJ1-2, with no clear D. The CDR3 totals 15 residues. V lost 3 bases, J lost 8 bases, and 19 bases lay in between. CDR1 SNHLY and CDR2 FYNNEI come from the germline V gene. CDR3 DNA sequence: TGTGCCAGCAGTGACCCCGGTGCGAGGGTCGGAGGCTACACCTTC. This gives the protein CASSDPGARVGGYTF.

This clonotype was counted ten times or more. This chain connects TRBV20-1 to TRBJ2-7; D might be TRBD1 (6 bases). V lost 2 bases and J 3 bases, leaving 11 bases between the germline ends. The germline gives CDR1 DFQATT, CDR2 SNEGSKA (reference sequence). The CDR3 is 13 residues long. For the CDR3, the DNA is TGCAGTGCTAGAACGGGGACAAACTACGAGCAGTACTTC. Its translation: CSARTGTNYEQYF.

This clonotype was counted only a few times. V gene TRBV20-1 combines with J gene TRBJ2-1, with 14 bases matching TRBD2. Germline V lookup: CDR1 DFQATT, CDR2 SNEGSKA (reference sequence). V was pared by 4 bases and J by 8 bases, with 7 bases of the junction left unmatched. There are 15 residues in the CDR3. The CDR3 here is CSANAGTSGGYEQFF. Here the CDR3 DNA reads TGCAGTGCTAACGCGGGGACTAGCGGGGGTTATGAGCAGTTCTTC.

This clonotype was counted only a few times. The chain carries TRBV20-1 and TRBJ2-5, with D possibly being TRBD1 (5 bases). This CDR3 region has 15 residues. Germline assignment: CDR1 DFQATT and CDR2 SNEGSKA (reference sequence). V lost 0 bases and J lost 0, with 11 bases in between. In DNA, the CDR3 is TGCAGTGCTAGAGATTTAGCCAGGGACCAAGAGACCCAGTACTTC. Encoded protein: CSARDLARDQETQYF.

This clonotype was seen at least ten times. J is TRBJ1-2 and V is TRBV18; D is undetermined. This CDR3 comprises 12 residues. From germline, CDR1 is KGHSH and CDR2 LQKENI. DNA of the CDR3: TGTGCTCCCCCAGGTTTTTTCTATGGCTACACCTTC. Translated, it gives CAPPGFFYGYTF.

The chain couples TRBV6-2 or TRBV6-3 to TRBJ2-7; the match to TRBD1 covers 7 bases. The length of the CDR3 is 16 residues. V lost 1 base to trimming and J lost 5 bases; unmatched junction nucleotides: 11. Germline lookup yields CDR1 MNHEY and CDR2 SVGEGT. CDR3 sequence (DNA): TGTGCCAGCAGTTACTGGATTGACAGGGTGTCGGACGAGCAGTACTTC. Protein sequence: CASSYWIDRVSDEQYF.

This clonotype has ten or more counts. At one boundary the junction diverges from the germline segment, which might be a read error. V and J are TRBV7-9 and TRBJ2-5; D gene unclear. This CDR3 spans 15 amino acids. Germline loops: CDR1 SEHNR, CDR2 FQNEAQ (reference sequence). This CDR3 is CASSPAGPFQEIQYF. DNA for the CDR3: TGTGCCAGCAGCCCAGCCGGGCCGTTCCAAGAGATCCAGTACTTC.

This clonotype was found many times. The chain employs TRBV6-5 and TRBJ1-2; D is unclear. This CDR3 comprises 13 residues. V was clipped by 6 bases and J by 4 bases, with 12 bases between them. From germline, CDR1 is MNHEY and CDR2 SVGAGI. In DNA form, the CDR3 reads TGTGCCAGCAGATGGAAACCCGCCTATGGCTACACCTTC. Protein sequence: CASRWKPAYGYTF.

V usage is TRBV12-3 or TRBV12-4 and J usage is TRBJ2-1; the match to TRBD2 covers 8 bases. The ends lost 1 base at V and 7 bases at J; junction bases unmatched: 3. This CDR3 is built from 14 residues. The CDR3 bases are TGTGCCAGCAGTTTAGTGGCGGGAGGAAATGAGCAGTTCTTC. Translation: CASSLVAGGNEQFF.

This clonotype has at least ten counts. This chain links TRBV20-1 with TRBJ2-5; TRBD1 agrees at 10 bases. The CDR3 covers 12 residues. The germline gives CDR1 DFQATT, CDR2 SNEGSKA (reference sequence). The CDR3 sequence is CRLGTGEETQYF. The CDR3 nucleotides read TGCAGGCTCGGGACAGGGGAAGAGACCCAGTACTTC.

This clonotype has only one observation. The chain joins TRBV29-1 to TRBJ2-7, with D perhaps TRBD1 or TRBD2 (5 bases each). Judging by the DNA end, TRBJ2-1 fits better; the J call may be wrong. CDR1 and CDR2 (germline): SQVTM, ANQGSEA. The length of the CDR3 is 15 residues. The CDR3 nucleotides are TGCAGCGTCGTTTTCGGGACCAGCTCCTACAATGAGCAGTTCTTC. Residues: CSVVFGTSSYNEQFF.

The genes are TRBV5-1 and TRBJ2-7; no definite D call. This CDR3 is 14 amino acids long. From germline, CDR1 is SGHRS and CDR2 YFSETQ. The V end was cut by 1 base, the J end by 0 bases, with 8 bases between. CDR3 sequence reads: CASSLSSTSYEQYF. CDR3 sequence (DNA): TGCGCCAGCAGCTTGAGTTCCACCTCCTACGAGCAGTACTTC.

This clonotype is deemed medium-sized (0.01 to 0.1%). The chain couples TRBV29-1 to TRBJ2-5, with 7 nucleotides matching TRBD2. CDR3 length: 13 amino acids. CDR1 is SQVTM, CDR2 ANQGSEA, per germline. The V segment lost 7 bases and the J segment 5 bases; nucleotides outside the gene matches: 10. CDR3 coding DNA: TGCAGCGGGGCAGGGAGGGCCAAGGAGACCCAGTACTTC. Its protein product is CSGAGRAKETQYF.

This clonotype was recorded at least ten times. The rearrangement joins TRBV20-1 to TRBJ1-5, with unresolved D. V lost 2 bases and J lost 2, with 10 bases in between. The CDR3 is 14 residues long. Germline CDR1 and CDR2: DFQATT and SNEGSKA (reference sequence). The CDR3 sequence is CSARSLGGNQPQHF. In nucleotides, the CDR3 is TGCAGTGCTAGATCGCTGGGTGGCAATCAGCCCCAGCATTTT.

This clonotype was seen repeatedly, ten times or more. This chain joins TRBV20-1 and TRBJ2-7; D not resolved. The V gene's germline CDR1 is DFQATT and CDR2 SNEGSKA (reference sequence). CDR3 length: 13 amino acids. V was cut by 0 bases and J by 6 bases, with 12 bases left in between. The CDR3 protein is CSARDHLTLEQYF. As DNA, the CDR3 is TGCAGTGCTAGAGACCACCTCACCCTCGAGCAGTACTTC.

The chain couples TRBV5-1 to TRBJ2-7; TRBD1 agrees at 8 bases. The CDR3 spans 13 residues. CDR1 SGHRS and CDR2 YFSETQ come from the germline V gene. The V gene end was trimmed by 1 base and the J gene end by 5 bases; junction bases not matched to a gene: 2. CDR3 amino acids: CASSLNRGDEQYF. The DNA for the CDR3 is TGCGCCAGCAGCTTGAACAGGGGGGACGAGCAGTACTTC.

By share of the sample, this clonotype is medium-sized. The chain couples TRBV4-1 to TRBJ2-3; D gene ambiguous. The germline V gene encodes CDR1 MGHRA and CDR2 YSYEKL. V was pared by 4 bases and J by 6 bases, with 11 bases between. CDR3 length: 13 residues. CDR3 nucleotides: TGCGCCAGCAGCCCCGGTTTTGCCGATACGCAGTATTTT. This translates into CASSPGFADTQYF.

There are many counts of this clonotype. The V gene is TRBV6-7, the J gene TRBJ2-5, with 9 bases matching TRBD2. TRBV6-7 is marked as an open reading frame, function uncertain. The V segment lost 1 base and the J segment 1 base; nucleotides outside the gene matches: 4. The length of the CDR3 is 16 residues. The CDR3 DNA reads TGTGCCAGCAGTTACTGCCCTAGCGGGACCCAAGAGACCCAGTACTTC. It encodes CASSYCPSGTQETQYF.

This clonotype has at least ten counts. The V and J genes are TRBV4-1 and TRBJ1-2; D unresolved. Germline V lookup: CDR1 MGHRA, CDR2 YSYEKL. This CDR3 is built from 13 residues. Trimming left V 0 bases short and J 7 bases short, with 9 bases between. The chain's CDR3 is CASSQDVPGGYTF. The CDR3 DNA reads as TGCGCCAGCAGCCAAGATGTTCCGGGTGGCTACACCTTC.

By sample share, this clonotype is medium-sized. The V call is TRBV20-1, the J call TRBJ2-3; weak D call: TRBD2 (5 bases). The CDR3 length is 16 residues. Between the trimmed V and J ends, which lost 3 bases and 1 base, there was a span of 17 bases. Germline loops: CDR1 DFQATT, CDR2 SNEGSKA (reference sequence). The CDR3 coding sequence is TGCAGTGCTAGCTCTGCGGAGGCCCGCGGCACAGATACGCAGTATTTT. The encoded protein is CSASSAEARGTDTQYF.

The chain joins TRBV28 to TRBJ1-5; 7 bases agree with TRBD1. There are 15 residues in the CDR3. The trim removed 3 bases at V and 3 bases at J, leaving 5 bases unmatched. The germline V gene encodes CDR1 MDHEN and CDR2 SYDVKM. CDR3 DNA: TGTGCCAGCAGTTTTGGCAGGGGGGTCAATCAGCCCCAGCATTTT. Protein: CASSFGRGVNQPQHF. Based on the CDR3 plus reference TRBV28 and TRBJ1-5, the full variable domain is DVKVTQSSRYLVKRTGEKVFLECVQDMDHENMFWYRQDPGLGLRLIYFSYDVKMKEKGDIPEGYSVSREKKERFSLILESASTNQTSMYLCASSFGRGVNQPQHFGDGTRLSIL.

The CDR3 DNA reads as TGTGCCAGCACCGGGAGTCGGCGGGAGCAGTTCTTC. This translates into CASTGSRREQFF. This chain links TRBV28 with TRBJ2-1, with D maybe TRBD2 (6 bases). The germline gives CDR1 MDHEN, CDR2 SYDVKM. V was shortened by 7 bases and J by 10 bases, with 14 bases between the two germline ends. The CDR3 loop spans 12 amino acids. Variable domain in full (rest from reference TRBV28 and TRBJ2-1): DVKVTQSSRYLVKRTGEKVFLECVQDMDHENMFWYRQDPGLGLRLIYFSYDVKMKEKGDIPEGYSVSREKKERFSLILESASTNQTSMYLCASTGSRREQFFGPGTRLTVL.